Following are 24 T cell receptor beta chains from one sample sequenced in a study of a mutant IDH1 vaccine in newly diagnosed glioma (dated by TCRdb to 2020 to 2023). The time point label of this sample denotes: week 47, end of study. Each vaccine dose, consisting of 300 ug of a 20-mer mutant IDH1 peptide in Montanide, was administered subcutaneously with topical imiquimod. Their recognized antigens are unknown. The library was built by means of the immunoSEQ multiplex PCR assay. In TCRdb, the immuneACCESS table is reduced to in-frame sequences with V and J assigned. These tables do not hold every clone; where another copy was compared, an unresolved V gene accounts for under half, and the others remain unexplained. The sample table holds about 10,000 clones, of which about four fifths were seen once. The ten largest clonotypes hold 15% to 20% of the sample. The sequencing here drew on PBMCs, taken from a glioma patient whose treatment included an IDH1 peptide vaccine. The receptors come from a man aged 25-40 years with glioma.

This clone occurred a few times. The chain has TRBV7-9 and TRBJ1-1; unclear D gene. The CDR3 is 15 amino acids. CDR1 and CDR2 (germline): SEHNR, FQNEAQ (reference sequence). V shed 5 bases and J shed 0 bases, with 13 bases lying between them. This CDR3 is CASSPVVYMNTEAFF. CDR3 DNA: TGTGCCAGCAGCCCAGTGGTCTACATGAACACTGAAGCTTTCTTT.

This clone was found once. The CDR3 DNA sequence: TGTGCCAGCATTAACCGAGACTCCTACAATGAGCAGTTCTTC. The encoded protein is CASINRDSYNEQFF. The J gene is TRBJ2-1, the V gene TRBV2; the D is unclear. This CDR3 has 14 amino acids. Trimming removed 7 bases from V and 0 bases from J, with 10 bases in between. Germline values: CDR1 SNHLY, CDR2 FYNNEI.

The chain combines TRBV7-6 with TRBJ1-1; D is ambiguous. The germline V gene has CDR1 SGHVS and CDR2 FNYEAQ. The CDR3 has 12 amino acids. Deletions cut 5 bases from V and 3 bases from J, with 7 bases between. CDR3 DNA: TGTGCCAGCAGCGACGCCTACACTGAAGCTTTCTTT. This encodes CASSDAYTEAFF.

The sample holds one count of this clone. The CDR3 DNA reads TGCGCCAGCAGCCTGCGGAAAGGGGAGGGCCAGGGCAATGAGCAGTTCTTC. Translating gives CASSLRKGEGQGNEQFF. This chain uses TRBV4-1 with TRBJ2-1, with 7 bases matching TRBD2. Germline CDR1 MGHRA, CDR2 YSYEKL. V gave up 4 bases and J gave up 6 bases; unmatched junction bases: 15. This CDR3 spans 17 amino acids.

This sequence joins TRBV27 and TRBJ2-7; TRBD2 aligns across 12 bases. Germline CDR1 reads MNHEY; CDR2 reads SMNVEV (reference sequence). The CDR3 has 15 residues. Germline trimming cut 2 bases from V and 3 bases from J; bases unmatched to any gene: 2. The CDR3 loop reads CASSLGTSGRYEQYF. The CDR3 DNA reads TGTGCCAGCAGTTTAGGGACTAGCGGGCGCTACGAGCAGTACTTC.

This rearrangement joins TRBV5-5 to TRBJ1-1; 8 bases agree with TRBD1. Trimming removed 7 bases from V and 1 base from J; junction bases left unmatched: 15. Germline V lookup: CDR1 SGHKS, CDR2 YYEKEE (reference sequence). This CDR3 is built from 17 residues. The CDR3 DNA is TGTGCCAGCCGGAGGGGCCTAGGACAGGGATGGAACACTGAAGCTTTCTTT. It encodes CASRRGLGQGWNTEAFF. The full variable domain, with the rest looked up from reference TRBV5-5 and TRBJ1-1, is DAGVTQSPTHLIKTRGQQVTLRCSPISGHKSVSWYQQVLGQGPQFIFQYYEKEERGRGNFPDRFSARQFPNYSSELNVNALLLGDSALYLCASRRGLGQGWNTEAFFGQGTRLTVV.

The V and J genes are TRBV5-1 and TRBJ2-7, with 7 positions matching TRBD1. With V trimmed by 0 bases and J by 5 bases, 8 bases remained unmatched. Germline values: CDR1 SGHRS, CDR2 YFSETQ. The CDR3 covers 15 residues. DNA for the CDR3: TGCGCCAGCAGCTTGGACAGGGGCGTCGAGGACGAGCAGTACTTC. As protein: CASSLDRGVEDEQYF. The entire variable domain, with the rest obtained from reference TRBV5-1 and TRBJ2-7, is as follows: KAGVTQTPRYLIKTRGQQVTLSCSPISGHRSVSWYQQTPGQGLQFLFEYFSETQRNKGNFPGRFSGRQFSNSRSEMNVSTLELGDSALYLCASSLDRGVEDEQYFGPGTRLTVT.

The gene calls are TRBV6-5 and TRBJ1-1, with D possibly matching TRBD1 (6 bases). CDR1 and CDR2 from the germline V gene are MNHEY and SVGAGI. This CDR3 comprises 15 residues. Trimming removed 6 bases from V and 4 bases from J, with 18 bases in between. CDR3 sequence reads: CASRPGQLISTEAFF. CDR3 nucleotides: TGTGCCAGCAGACCTGGACAGCTAATCAGCACTGAAGCTTTCTTT.

The chain links TRBV9 to TRBJ2-2; D unresolved. The CDR3 extends over 16 amino acids. Germline values: CDR1 SGDLS, CDR2 YYNGEE. V dropped 0 bases and J dropped 2 bases, with 11 bases sitting between them. CDR3 in DNA: TGTGCCAGCAGCGTAGAGACCAAGACTAACACCGGGGAGCTGTTTTTT. It codes for CASSVETKTNTGELFF.

By proportion, this clone is large (0.1 to 1%). The V call is TRBV7-9, the J call TRBJ1-1, with TRBD1 matching over 7 bases. The junction had 0 bases not matched to a gene; V was cut back by 5 bases and J by 3 bases. Germline assignment: CDR1 SEHNR and CDR2 FQNEAQ (reference sequence). The CDR3 contains 12 residues. Here the CDR3 reads CASSDRDTEAFF. The CDR3, as DNA: TGTGCCAGCAGCGACAGGGACACTGAAGCTTTCTTT. Full variable domain (rest looked up from reference TRBV7-9 and TRBJ1-1): DTGVSQNPRHKITKRGQNVTFRCDPISEHNRLYWYRQTLGQGPEFLTYFQNEAQLEKSRLLSDRFSAERPKGSFSTLEIQRTEQGDSAMYLCASSDRDTEAFFGQGTRLTVV.

The V call is TRBV6-6, the J call TRBJ1-1, with a tentative D call TRBD1 (5 bases). The CDR3 is 13 residues long. The germline V gene encodes CDR1 MNHNY and CDR2 SVGAGI (reference sequence). V lost 4 bases, J lost 12 bases, and 18 bases lay in between. The chain's CDR3 is CASSSLPGILTFF. For the CDR3, the DNA is TGTGCCAGCAGTTCCCTCCCAGGGATTTTGACTTTCTTT.

In its sample, this clone was seen a few times. The chain employs TRBV6-4 and TRBJ1-1; D remains unclear. Germline CDR1 reads MRHNA; CDR2 reads SNTAGT. The CDR3 spans 15 residues. Trimming removed 5 bases from V and 0 bases from J, with 13 bases in between. The chain's CDR3 is CASSLGPNLNTEAFF. Written as DNA, the CDR3 is TGTGCCAGCAGTCTGGGCCCCAACTTGAACACTGAAGCTTTCTTT.

The gene calls are TRBV2 and TRBJ1-2; 9 bases align to TRBD1. Trimming at V came to 0 bases and at J to 8 bases, leaving 7 bases not matched to a gene. CDR3 length: 15 amino acids. Germline V gene sequence: CDR1 SNHLY, CDR2 FYNNEI. The CDR3 loop is CASSEAYGTGKGYTF. The CDR3 DNA follows: TGTGCCAGCAGTGAAGCGTATGGGACAGGGAAAGGCTACACCTTC.

The CDR3: CASSIVRGRGMNTEAFF. The CDR3 coding sequence is TGTGCCAGTAGTATAGTTCGGGGACGGGGCATGAACACTGAAGCTTTCTTT. The chain joins TRBV19 to TRBJ1-1; perhaps TRBD1 as D (5 bases). The length of the CDR3 is 17 residues. V was pared by 1 base and J by 0 bases, with 15 bases between. Germline V lookup: CDR1 LNHDA, CDR2 SQIVND (reference sequence). Full variable domain (rest looked up from reference TRBV19 and TRBJ1-1): DGGITQSPKYLFRKEGQNVTLSCEQNLNHDAMYWYRQDPGQGLRLIYYSQIVNDFQKGDIAEGYSVSREKKESFPLTVTSAQKNPTAFYLCASSIVRGRGMNTEAFFGQGTRLTVV.

V and J are TRBV7-8 and TRBJ1-2; 11 nucleotides match TRBD1. From germline, CDR1 is SGHVS and CDR2 FQNEAQ. The CDR3 consists of 15 residues. Unmatched junction bases numbered 3, after V lost 2 bases and J lost 4 bases. The CDR3 sequence: CASSLPGQGGYGYTF. CDR3 DNA: TGTGCCAGCAGCTTACCGGGACAGGGGGGCTATGGCTACACCTTC.

This clone was found once. V is TRBV7-8 and J is TRBJ2-1; 11 bases fit TRBD2. V was pared by 5 bases and J by 3 bases, with 12 bases of the junction left unmatched. This CDR3 spans 18 amino acids. Germline lookup yields CDR1 SGHVS and CDR2 FQNEAQ. The CDR3 DNA follows: TGTGCCAGCAGCCCTCATCTGACTAGCGGGGACCTCTACAATGAGCAGTTCTTC. Translation: CASSPHLTSGDLYNEQFF.

This chain links TRBV30 with TRBJ1-2, with D unresolved. Germline-derived CDR1 and CDR2 are GTSNPN and SVGIG (reference sequence). V was shortened by 0 bases and J by 6 bases, with 11 bases between the two germline ends. This CDR3 region has 13 residues. For the CDR3, the DNA is TGTGCCTGGAGTGTAGTCCTGGGGAATGGCTACACCTTC. Translating gives CAWSVVLGNGYTF. The full variable domain, in which reference TRBV30 and TRBJ1-2 provide the parts outside the CDR3, is SQTIHQWPATLVQPVGSPLSLECTVEGTSNPNLYWYRQAAGRGLQLLFYSVGIGQISSEVPQNLSASRPQDRQFILSSKKLLLSDSGFYLCAWSVVLGNGYTFGSGTRLTVV.

The count of this clone is one. The chain carries TRBV5-1 and TRBJ1-2; 7 nucleotides agree with TRBD1. The CDR3 contains 15 residues. Trimming at V came to 2 bases and at J to 0 bases, leaving 4 bases not matched to a gene. Germline CDR1 SGHRS, CDR2 YFSETQ. The CDR3 DNA follows: TGCGCCAGCAGCTTAGGGGGCGCATCTAACTATGGCTACACCTTC. Encoded protein: CASSLGGASNYGYTF.

The CDR3 sequence: CASSLDGTVGYTF. CDR3 in DNA: TGTGCCAGCAGCTTAGACGGGACCGTCGGCTACACCTTC. The V gene is TRBV7-9, the J gene TRBJ1-2; tentative D call: TRBD1 (5 bases). The CDR3 is 13 amino acids. Trimming took off 1 base at V and 8 bases at J, with 11 bases between the two ends. The germline V gene encodes CDR1 SEHNR and CDR2 FQNEAQ (reference sequence).

This sequence joins TRBV29-1 and TRBJ2-1, with TRBD2 matching 7 bases. Germline V gene lookup returns CDR1 SQVTM and CDR2 ANQGSEA. The CDR3 consists of 14 residues. The trim removed 5 bases at V and 7 bases at J, leaving 11 bases unmatched. CDR3 nucleotide sequence: TGCAGCGTTCCCCGGGACTACCTCACAAATGAGCAGTTCTTC. This codes for CSVPRDYLTNEQFF.

This clone was counted a few times. The chain joins TRBV6-1 to TRBJ2-1; D uncertain. The CDR3 length is 11 residues. V gave up 5 bases and J gave up 6 bases, with 5 bases separating them. Germline V lookup: CDR1 MNHNS, CDR2 SASEGT. DNA of the CDR3: TGTGCCAGCAGTCAAAGCAATGAGCAGTTCTTC. Protein: CASSQSNEQFF.

This rearrangement joins TRBV19 to TRBJ1-5; weak D call: TRBD1 (5 bases). Germline assignment: CDR1 LNHDA and CDR2 SQIVND (reference sequence). This CDR3 has 17 residues. V lost 7 bases and J 0 bases, leaving 19 bases between the germline ends. This CDR3 is CASTPLGGYLSNQPQHF. In nucleotides, the CDR3 is TGTGCCAGTACCCCGCTCGGGGGATACCTTAGCAATCAGCCCCAGCATTTT. Filled out from reference TRBV19 and TRBJ1-5, the complete variable domain reads DGGITQSPKYLFRKEGQNVTLSCEQNLNHDAMYWYRQDPGQGLRLIYYSQIVNDFQKGDIAEGYSVSREKKESFPLTVTSAQKNPTAFYLCASTPLGGYLSNQPQHFGDGTRLSIL.

The chain combines TRBV7-2 with TRBJ2-3; D remains unclear. Germline V gene data show CDR1 as SGHTA and CDR2 as FQGNSA. V was trimmed by 4 bases and J by 3 bases, leaving 8 bases between them. CDR3 length equals 13 residues. The CDR3 DNA follows: TGTGCCAGCAGCTCTCCCGATACAGATACGCAGTATTTT. The encoded protein is CASSSPDTDTQYF.

The gene calls are TRBV6-1 and TRBJ1-1, with a possible D match to TRBD1 (5 bases). Germline V gene sequence: CDR1 MNHNS, CDR2 SASEGT. There are 14 residues in the CDR3. V lost 11 bases and J 0 bases, leaving 16 bases between the germline ends. The CDR3 reads CAGGVMALNTEAFF. The CDR3 DNA reads as TGTGCCGGGGGGGTGATGGCCTTGAACACTGAAGCTTTCTTT.